This TCR beta chain appears in the sequencing data of a study of blood T cell repertoires in COVID-19. Study as a whole: T cells, B-cell-depleted T cells, or PBMCs provided the cDNA or gDNA that served as material.

Recruits, aged 18 to 89 years, lived in roughly 22 US areas. As originally analysed: The assay estimated nucleated cells by amplifying reference gene primers. Only in-frame clones appear in the TCRdb table, and some are missing; sequencing was by immunoSEQ multiplex PCR. The V and J calls and clone size were taken over from that table, and D and trimming were inferred from the DNA. The table shows about 250,000 clones, with roughly 86% occurring only once. J lost 1 base, V lost 2 bases, and 5 bases had no gene match. Germline CDR1 and CDR2: SGHNT and YYREEE (reference sequence). The CDR3 is 16 residues long.

The receptor comes from a woman in her fifties or sixties who had recovered from COVID-19. The specimen sequenced was PBMCs or T cells enriched from blood (not recorded which). V is TRBV5-4 and J is TRBJ2-3; 9 bases map to TRBD2. The CDR3 DNA is TGTGCCAGCAGCTTCCGGGTAGCGGGGGGCACAGATACGCAGTATTTT. This encodes CASSFRVAGGTDTQYF. Filled out from reference TRBV5-4 and TRBJ2-3, the complete variable domain reads ETGVTQSPTHLIKTRGQQVTLRCSSQSGHNTVSWYQQALGQGPQFIFQYYREEENGRGNFPPRFSGLQFPNYSSELNVNALELDDSALYLCASSFRVAGGTDTQYFGPGTRLTVL.